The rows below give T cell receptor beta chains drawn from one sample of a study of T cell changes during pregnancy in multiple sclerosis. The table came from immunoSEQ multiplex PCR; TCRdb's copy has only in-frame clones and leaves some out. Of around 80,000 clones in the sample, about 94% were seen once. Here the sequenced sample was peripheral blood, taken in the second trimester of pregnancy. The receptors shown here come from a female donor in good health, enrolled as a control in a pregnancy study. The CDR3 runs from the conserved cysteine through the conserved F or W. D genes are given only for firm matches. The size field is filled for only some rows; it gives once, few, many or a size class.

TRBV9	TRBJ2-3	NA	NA	CASSTTDYVDTQYF	TGTGCCAGCAGCACGACGGACTACGTAGATACGCAGTATTTT
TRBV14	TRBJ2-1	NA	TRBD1	CASSHWTGGESRVQPPATYNEQFF	TGTGCCAGCAGCCACTGGACAGGGGGCGAATCGCGGGTCCAACCTCCAGCGACCTACAATGAGCAGTTCTTC
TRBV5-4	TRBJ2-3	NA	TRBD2	CASSLAGGRADTQYF	TGTGCCAGCAGCTTGGCCGGTGGGAGGGCTGATACGCAGTATTTT
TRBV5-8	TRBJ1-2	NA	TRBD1	CASSRDREIYGYTF	TGTGCCAGCAGCCGGGACAGGGAAATCTATGGCTACACCTTC
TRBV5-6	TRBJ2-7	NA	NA	CASRFTGSYEQYF	TGTGCCAGCAGGTTTACAGGGTCCTACGAGCAGTACTTC
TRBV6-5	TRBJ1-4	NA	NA	CASSPDTANEKLFF	TGTGCCAGCTCCCCGGACACGGCTAATGAAAAACTGTTTTTT
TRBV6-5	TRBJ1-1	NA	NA	CASSYSYRSETEAFF	TGTGCCAGCAGTTACTCGTACAGGAGTGAAACTGAAGCTTTCTTT
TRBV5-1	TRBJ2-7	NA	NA	CASSLAGDEQYF	TGCGCCAGCAGCTTGGCGGGGGACGAGCAGTACTTC
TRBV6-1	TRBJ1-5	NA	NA	CASRPNPISNQPQHF	TGTGCCAGCAGACCAAACCCTATAAGCAATCAGCCCCAGCATTTT
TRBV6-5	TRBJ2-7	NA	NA	CASSYSPGQTYEQYF	TGTGCCAGCAGTTACTCGCCTGGACAAACCTACGAGCAGTACTTC
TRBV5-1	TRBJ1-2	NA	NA	CASSSGENYGYTF	TGCGCCAGCAGTTCAGGGGAAAACTATGGCTACACCTTC
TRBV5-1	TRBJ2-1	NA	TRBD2	CASSLTSGASSYNEQFF	TGCGCCAGCAGCTTAACTAGCGGGGCGAGCTCCTACAATGAGCAGTTCTTC
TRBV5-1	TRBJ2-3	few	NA	CASSLVVLEAGTQYF	TGCGCCAGCAGCTTGGTCGTGTTGGAGGCAGGTACGCAGTATTTT
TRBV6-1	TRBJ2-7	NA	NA	CATRRAPSYEQYF	TGTGCCACCCGGCGGGCACCGTCCTACGAGCAGTACTTC
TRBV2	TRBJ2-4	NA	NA	CASSFRGGSGNIQYF	TGTGCCAGCAGTTTTAGGGGGGGGTCGGGGAACATTCAGTACTTC
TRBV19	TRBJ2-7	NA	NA	CASSIGGASSYEQYF	TGTGCCAGTAGTATTGGTGGGGCCAGCTCCTACGAGCAGTACTTC
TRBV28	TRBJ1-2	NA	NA	CASSPLNYGYTF	TGTGCCAGCAGTCCTCTAAACTATGGCTACACCTTC
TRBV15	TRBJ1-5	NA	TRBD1	CATSRRAGGSQPQHF	TGTGCCACCAGCAGACGAGCAGGGGGTTCACAGCCCCAGCATTTT
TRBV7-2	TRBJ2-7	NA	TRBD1	CASSPGSGGFYEQYF	TGTGCCAGCAGCCCCGGATCAGGGGGCTTCTACGAGCAGTACTTC
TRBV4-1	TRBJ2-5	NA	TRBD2	CASSQLLAGETQYF	TGCGCCAGCAGCCAATTGCTAGCGGGGGAGACCCAGTACTTC
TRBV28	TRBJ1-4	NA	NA	CASSSGWAAAVAEKLFF	TGTGCCAGCAGTTCGGGCTGGGCCGCAGCTGTAGCGGAAAAACTGTTTTTT
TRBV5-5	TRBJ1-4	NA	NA	CASSLEAVPTNEKLFF	TGTGCCAGCAGCTTGGAGGCGGTGCCAACTAATGAAAAACTGTTTTTT
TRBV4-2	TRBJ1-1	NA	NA	CASSQGGGAVNTEAFF	TGTGCCAGCAGCCAAGGTGGAGGGGCAGTGAACACTGAAGCTTTCTTT
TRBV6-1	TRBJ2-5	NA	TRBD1	CASSRGQVIQETQYF	TGTGCCAGCAGTCGGGGACAGGTTATTCAAGAGACCCAGTACTTC
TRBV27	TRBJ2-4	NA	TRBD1	CASRATGGAAKNIQYF	TGTGCCAGCAGGGCGACAGGGGGCGCGGCCAAAAACATTCAGTACTTC
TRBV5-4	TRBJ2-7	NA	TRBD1	CASSSISGQGGEQYF	TGTGCCAGCAGTTCGATTTCTGGACAGGGAGGCGAGCAGTACTTC
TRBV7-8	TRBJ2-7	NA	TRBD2	CASGGLAGYEQYF	TGTGCCAGCGGGGGGCTAGCGGGCTACGAGCAGTACTTC
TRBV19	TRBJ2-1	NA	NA	CASSMEGILSYNEQFF	TGTGCCAGTAGTATGGAGGGCATTCTTTCCTACAATGAGCAGTTCTTC
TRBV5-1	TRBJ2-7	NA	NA	CASSPIPTSNAYEQYF	TGCGCCAGCAGTCCTATACCGACAAGCAACGCCTACGAGCAGTACTTC
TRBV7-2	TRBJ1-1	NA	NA	CASSLSRVNPEAFF	TGTGCCAGCAGCCTTAGCAGGGTTAACCCTGAAGCTTTCTTT
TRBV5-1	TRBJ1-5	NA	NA	CASSLVDSWQPQHF	TGCGCCAGCAGCTTGGTGGACAGTTGGCAGCCCCAGCATTTT
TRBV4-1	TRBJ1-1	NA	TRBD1	CASSHGVSYRGTEAFF	TGCGCCAGCAGCCACGGAGTATCCTACAGGGGCACTGAAGCTTTCTTT
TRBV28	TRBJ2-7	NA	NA	CASSSASYEQYF	TGTGCCAGCAGTTCCGCGTCCTACGAGCAGTACTTC
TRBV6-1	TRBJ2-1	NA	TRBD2	CASGGRNEQFF	TGTGCCAGCGGCGGGAGGAATGAGCAGTTCTTC
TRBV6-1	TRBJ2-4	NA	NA	CASSEALGGTPEKAKNIQYF	TGTGCCAGCAGTGAAGCGCTCGGGGGGACACCTGAGAAAGCCAAAAACATTCAGTACTTC
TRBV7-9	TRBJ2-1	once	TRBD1	CASSEGAGGVNNEQFF	TGTGCCAGCAGCGAGGGGGCAGGGGGCGTCAACAATGAGCAGTTCTTC
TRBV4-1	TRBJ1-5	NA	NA	CASSQAGGNQPQHF	TGCGCCAGCAGCCAAGCAGGGGGCAATCAGCCCCAGCATTTT
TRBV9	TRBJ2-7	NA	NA	CASSVGQGSLLREQYF	TGTGCCAGCAGCGTAGGCCAGGGAAGTCTCCTACGCGAGCAGTACTTC
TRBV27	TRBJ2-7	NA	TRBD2	CASSALGGAGVLYEQYF	TGTGCCAGCAGCGCACTGGGGGGAGCGGGGGTACTCTACGAGCAGTACTTC
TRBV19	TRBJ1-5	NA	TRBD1	CASVGQGRSQPQHF	TGTGCCAGTGTAGGACAGGGCCGTTCTCAGCCCCAGCATTTT
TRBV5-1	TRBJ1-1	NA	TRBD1	CASSSAGGYTEAFF	TGCGCCAGCTCCTCGGCAGGGGGGTACACTGAAGCTTTCTTT
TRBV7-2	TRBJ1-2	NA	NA	CASSRRGGALNYGYTF	TGTGCCAGCAGCCGAAGGGGGGGAGCCTTGAACTATGGCTACACCTTC
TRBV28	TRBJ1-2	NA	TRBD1	CASSGTGTAYGYTF	TGTGCCAGCAGTGGTACCGGGACAGCTTATGGCTACACCTTC
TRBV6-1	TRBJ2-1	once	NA	CASSEDKWSYNEQFF	TGTGCCAGCAGTGAAGACAAGTGGTCCTACAATGAGCAGTTCTTC
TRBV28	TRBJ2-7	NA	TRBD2	CASSTGLAGVAYEQYF	TGTGCCAGCAGTACCGGACTAGCGGGAGTCGCCTACGAGCAGTACTTC
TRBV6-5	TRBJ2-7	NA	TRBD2	CASVKAAGAYEQYF	TGTGCCAGCGTAAAAGCCGCGGGAGCCTACGAGCAGTACTTC
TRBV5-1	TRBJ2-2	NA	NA	CASRGGTAPNTGELFF	TGCGCCAGCAGGGGCGGGACAGCCCCGAACACCGGGGAGCTGTTTTTT
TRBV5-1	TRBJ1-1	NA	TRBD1	CASSSIDRANTEAFF	TGCGCCAGCAGCTCGATAGACAGGGCTAACACTGAAGCTTTCTTT
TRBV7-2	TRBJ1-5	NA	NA	CASSLDGTRPQHF	TGTGCCAGCAGCTTGGATGGGACACGGCCCCAGCATTTT
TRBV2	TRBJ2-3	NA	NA	CASSEALPGHSTDTQYF	TGTGCCAGCAGTGAAGCGCTTCCGGGACACAGCACAGATACGCAGTATTTT
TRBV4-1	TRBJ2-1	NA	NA	CASSQDQAGSYNEQFF	TGCGCCAGCAGCCAAGATCAGGCGGGGTCCTACAATGAGCAGTTCTTC
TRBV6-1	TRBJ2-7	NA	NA	CASGILSGTGEEQYF	TGTGCCAGCGGTATACTAAGCGGGACAGGTGAGGAGCAGTACTTC
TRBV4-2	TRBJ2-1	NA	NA	CASSQWGRANEQFF	TGTGCCAGCAGCCAATGGGGGCGAGCCAATGAGCAGTTCTTC
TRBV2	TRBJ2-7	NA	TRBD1	CASSETITGTASYEQYF	TGTGCCAGCAGTGAAACGATTACCGGGACAGCCTCCTACGAGCAGTACTTC
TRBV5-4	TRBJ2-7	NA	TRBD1	CASSSTGDRYEQYF	TGTGCCAGCAGCTCGACAGGGGATCGGTACGAGCAGTACTTC
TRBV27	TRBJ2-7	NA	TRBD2	CASSPGLAASYEQYF	TGTGCCAGCAGTCCCGGACTAGCGGCTTCCTACGAGCAGTACTTC
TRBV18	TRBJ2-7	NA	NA	CASSPGITTYEQYF	TGTGCCAGCTCGCCCGGGATCACCACCTACGAGCAGTACTTC